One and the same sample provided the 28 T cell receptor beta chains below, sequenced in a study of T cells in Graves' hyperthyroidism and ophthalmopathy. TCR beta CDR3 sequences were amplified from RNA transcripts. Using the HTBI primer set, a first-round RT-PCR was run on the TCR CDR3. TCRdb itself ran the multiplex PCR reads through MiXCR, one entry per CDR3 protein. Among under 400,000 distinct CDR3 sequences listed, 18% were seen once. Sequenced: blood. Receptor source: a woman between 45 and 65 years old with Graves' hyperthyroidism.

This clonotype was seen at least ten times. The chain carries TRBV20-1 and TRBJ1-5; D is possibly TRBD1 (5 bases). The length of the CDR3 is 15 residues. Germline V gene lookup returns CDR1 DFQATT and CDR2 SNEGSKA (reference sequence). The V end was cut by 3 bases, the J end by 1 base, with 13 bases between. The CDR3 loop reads CSARRGSGSNQPQHF. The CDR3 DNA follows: TGCAGTGCTAGGCGGGGGTCGGGCAGCAATCAGCCCCAGCATTTT.

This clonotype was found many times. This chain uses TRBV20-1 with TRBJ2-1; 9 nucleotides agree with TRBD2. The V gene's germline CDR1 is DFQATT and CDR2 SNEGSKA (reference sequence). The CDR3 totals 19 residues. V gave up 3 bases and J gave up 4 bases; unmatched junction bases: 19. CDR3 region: CSARQTMHELAGSYNEQFF. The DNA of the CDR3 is TGCAGTGCTAGGCAAACGATGCACGAACTAGCGGGCTCGTACAATGAGCAGTTCTTC.

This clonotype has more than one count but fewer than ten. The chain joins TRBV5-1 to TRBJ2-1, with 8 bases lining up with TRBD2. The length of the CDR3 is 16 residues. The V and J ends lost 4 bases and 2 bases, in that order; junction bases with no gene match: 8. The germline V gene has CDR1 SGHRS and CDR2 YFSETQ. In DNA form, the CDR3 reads TGCGCCAGCAGCCTAGTCACTAGCGGAACCTACAATGAGCAGTTCTTC. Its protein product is CASSLVTSGTYNEQFF. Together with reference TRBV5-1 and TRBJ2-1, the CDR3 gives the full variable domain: KAGVTQTPRYLIKTRGQQVTLSCSPISGHRSVSWYQQTPGQGLQFLFEYFSETQRNKGNFPGRFSGRQFSNSRSEMNVSTLELGDSALYLCASSLVTSGTYNEQFFGPGTRLTVL.

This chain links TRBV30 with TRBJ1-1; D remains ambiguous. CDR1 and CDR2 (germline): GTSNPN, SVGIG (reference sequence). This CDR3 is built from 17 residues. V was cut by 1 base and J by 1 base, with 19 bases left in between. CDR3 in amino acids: CAWSGKPYRITNTEAFF. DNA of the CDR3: TGTGCCTGGAGTGGAAAACCATACAGAATTACGAACACTGAAGCTTTCTTT.

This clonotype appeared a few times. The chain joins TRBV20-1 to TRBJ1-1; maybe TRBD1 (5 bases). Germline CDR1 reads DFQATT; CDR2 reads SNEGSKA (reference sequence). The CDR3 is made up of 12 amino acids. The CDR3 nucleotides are TGCAATGCCCAGCAGGGATCCACTGAAGCTTTCTTT. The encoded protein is CNAQQGSTEAFF.

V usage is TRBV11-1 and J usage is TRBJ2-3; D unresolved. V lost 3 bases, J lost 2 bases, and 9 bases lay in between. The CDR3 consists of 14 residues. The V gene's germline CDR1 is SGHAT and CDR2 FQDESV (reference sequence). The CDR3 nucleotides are TGTGCCAGCAGCTTGCAGCATTTCACAGATACGCAGTATTTT. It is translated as CASSLQHFTDTQYF.

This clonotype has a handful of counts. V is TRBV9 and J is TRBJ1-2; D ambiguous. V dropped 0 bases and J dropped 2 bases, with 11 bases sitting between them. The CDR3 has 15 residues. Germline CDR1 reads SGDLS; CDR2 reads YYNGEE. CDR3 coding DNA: TGTGCCAGCAGCGTAGGTCCCAGCCAGAACTATGGCTACACCTTC. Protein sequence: CASSVGPSQNYGYTF.

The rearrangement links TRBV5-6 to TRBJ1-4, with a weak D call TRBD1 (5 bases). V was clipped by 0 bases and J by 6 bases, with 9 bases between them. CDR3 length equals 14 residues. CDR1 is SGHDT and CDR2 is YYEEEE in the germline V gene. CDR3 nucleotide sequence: TGTGCCAGCAGCTTGGCCGGGGGGGATGAAAAACTGTTTTTT. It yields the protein CASSLAGGDEKLFF.

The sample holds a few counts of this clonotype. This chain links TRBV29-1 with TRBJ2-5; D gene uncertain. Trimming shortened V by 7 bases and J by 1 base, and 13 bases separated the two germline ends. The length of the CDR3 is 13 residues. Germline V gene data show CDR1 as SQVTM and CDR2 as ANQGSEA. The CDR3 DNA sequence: TGCAGCGGGTCACCCCGTGCCCAAGAGACCCAGTACTTC. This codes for CSGSPRAQETQYF.

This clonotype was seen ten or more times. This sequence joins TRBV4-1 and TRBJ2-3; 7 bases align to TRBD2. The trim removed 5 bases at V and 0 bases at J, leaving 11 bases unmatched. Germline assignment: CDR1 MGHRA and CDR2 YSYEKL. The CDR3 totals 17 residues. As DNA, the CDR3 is TGCGCCAGCAGCTCACGGGGGATAGCGGGTAGCACAGATACGCAGTATTTT. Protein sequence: CASSSRGIAGSTDTQYF.

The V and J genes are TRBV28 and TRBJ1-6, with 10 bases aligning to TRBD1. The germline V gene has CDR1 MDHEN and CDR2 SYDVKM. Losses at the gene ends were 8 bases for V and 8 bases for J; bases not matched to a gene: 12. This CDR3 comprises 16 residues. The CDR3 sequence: CASGYDRGRVDSPLHF. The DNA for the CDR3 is TGTGCCAGCGGATACGACAGGGGGCGTGTGGATTCACCCCTCCACTTT.

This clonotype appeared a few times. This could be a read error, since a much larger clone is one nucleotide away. The CDR3 DNA reads as TGTGCCAGCAGTGAATCAGGGGCAGGGGGCTACACCTTC. Translation gives CASSESGAGGYTF. The rearrangement uses TRBV2 and TRBJ1-2, with D possibly being TRBD1 (6 bases). The germline CDR1 and CDR2 sequences are SNHLY and FYNNEI. Between the trimmed V and J ends, which lost 2 bases and 8 bases, there was a span of 12 bases. The CDR3 contains 13 residues.

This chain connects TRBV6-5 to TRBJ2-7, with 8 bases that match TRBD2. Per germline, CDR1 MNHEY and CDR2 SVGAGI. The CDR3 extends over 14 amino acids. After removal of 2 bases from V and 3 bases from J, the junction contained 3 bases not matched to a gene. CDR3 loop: CASSYGRGDYEQYV. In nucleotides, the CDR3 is TGTGCCAGCAGTTACGGGCGGGGGGACTACGAGCAGTACGTC.

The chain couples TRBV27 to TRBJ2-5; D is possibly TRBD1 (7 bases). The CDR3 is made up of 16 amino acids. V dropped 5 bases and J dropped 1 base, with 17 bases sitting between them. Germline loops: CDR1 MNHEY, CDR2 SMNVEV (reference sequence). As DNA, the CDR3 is TGTGCCAGCAGTACATATAGGGGGGACAGCCAAGAGACCCAGTACTTC. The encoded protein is CASSTYRGDSQETQYF.

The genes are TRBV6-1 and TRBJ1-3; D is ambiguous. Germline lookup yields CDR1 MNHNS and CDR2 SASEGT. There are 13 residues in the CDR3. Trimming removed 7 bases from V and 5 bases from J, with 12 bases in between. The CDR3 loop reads CASTRAGRNTIYF. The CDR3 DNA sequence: TGTGCCAGCACCCGTGCGGGGAGAAACACCATATATTTT.

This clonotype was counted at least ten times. For the CDR3, the DNA is TGTGCCAGCAGTTTATTCAAGGGGTCCTACGAGCAGTACTTC. This translates into CASSLFKGSYEQYF. The V and J genes are TRBV28 and TRBJ2-7; possible D gene TRBD1, 5 bases. From germline, CDR1 is MDHEN and CDR2 SYDVKM. The V and J ends lost 1 base and 1 base respectively, with 8 bases between them. This CDR3 is 14 amino acids long.

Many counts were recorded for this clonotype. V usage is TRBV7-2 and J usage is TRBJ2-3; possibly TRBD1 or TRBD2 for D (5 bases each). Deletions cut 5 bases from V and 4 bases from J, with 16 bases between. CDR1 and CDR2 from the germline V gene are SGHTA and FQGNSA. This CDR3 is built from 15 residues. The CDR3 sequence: CASSPPGTGADTQYF. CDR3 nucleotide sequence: TGTGCCAGCAGCCCCCCGGGAACAGGTGCAGATACGCAGTATTTT.

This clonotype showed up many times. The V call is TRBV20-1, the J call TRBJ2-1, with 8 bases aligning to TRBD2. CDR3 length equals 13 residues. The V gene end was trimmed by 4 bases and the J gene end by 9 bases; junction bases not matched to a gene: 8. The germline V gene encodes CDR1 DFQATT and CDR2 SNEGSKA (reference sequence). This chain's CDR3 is CSATTGGPVEQFF. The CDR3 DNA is TGCAGTGCTACGACGGGGGGGCCAGTTGAGCAGTTCTTC.

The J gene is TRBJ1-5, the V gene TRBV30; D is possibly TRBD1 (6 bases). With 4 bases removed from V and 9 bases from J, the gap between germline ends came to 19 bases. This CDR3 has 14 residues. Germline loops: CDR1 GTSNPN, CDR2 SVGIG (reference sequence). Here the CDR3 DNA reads TGTGCCTGGAAAGAACAGGGTTTGGATCGGCCCCAGCATTTT. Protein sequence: CAWKEQGLDRPQHF.

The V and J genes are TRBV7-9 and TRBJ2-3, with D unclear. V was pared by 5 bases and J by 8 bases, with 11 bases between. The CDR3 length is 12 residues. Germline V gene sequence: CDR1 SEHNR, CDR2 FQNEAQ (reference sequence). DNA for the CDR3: TGTGCCAGCAGCAACGACGTGGCTACGCAGTATTTT. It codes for CASSNDVATQYF.

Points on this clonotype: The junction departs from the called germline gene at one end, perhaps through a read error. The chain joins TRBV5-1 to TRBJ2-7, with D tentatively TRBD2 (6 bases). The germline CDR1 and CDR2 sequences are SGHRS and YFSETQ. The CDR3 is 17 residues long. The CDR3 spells CASSLAGRGPPPYEQYF. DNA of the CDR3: TGTGCCAGCAGCTTGGCCGGGCGGGGACCGCCTCCCTACGAGCAGTACTTC.

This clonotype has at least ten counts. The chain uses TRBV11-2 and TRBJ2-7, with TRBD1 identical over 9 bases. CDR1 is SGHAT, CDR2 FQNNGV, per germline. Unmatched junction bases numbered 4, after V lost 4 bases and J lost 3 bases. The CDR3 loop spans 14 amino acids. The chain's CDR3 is CASSSYRGLYEQYF. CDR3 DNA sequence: TGTGCCAGCAGCTCCTACAGGGGGCTCTACGAGCAGTACTTC.

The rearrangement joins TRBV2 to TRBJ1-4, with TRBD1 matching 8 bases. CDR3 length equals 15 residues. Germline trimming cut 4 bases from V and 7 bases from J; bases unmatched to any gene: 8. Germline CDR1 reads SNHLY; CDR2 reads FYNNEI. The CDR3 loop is CASSGADRAGEKLFF. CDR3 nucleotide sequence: TGTGCCAGCAGTGGAGCGGACAGGGCGGGTGAAAAACTGTTTTTT.

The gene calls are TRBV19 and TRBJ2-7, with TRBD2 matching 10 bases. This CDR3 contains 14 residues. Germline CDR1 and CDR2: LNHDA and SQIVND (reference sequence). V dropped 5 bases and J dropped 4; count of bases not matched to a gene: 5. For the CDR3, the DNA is TGTGCCAGTAGTGCCGGGACTAGCGTTTACGAGCAGTACTTC. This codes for CASSAGTSVYEQYF.

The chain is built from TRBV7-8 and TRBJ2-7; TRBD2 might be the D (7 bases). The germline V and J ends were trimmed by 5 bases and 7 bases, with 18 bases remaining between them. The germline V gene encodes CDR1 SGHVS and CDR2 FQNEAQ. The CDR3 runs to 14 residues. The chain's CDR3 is CASSLLGGAGEQYV. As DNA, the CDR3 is TGTGCCAGCAGCCTCCTTGGGGGGGCGGGTGAGCAGTACGTC.

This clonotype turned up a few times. The CDR3 DNA reads as TGTGCCAGCAGCCCCTCAGGCGGGTGGTACACCGGGGAGCTGTTTTTT. It specifies CASSPSGGWYTGELFF. The chain uses TRBV3-1 and TRBJ2-2; D is perhaps TRBD2 (5 bases). The germline gives CDR1 LGHDT, CDR2 YNNKEL (reference sequence). V lost 4 bases, J lost 3 bases, and 15 bases lay in between. This CDR3 is 16 amino acids long.

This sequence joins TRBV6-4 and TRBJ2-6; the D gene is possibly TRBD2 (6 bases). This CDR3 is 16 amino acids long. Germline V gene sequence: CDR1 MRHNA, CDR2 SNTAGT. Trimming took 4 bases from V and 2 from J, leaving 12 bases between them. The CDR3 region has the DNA TGTGCCAGCAGTGTCATCGGGGGACCTGGGGCCAACGTCCTGACTTTC. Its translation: CASSVIGGPGANVLTF.

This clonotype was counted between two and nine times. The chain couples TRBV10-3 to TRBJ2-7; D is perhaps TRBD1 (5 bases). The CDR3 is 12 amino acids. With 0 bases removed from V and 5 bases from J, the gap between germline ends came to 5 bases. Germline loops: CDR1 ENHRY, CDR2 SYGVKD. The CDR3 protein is CAISESTDEQYF. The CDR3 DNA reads TGTGCCATCAGTGAGTCGACAGACGAGCAGTACTTC.